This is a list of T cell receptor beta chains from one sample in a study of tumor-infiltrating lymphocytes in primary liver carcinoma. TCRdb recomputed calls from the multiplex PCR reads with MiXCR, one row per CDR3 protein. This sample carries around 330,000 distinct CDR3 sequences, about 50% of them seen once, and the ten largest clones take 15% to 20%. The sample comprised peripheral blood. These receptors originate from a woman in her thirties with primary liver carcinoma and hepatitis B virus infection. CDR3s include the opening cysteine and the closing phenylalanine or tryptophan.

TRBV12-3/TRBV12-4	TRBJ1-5	CASSPDRGPPGQPQHF
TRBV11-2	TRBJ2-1	CANCSSGRYDEQFF
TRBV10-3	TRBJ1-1	CATSGGLEAFF
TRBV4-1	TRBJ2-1	CASSHSPTGVLYNEQFF
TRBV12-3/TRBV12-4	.	CASSLTGGRERPQYF
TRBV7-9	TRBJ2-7	CASSSSTGLAVYEQYF
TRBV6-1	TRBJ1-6	CASRPARGTYNSPLHF
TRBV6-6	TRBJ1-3	CVSSYVDSGNTIYF
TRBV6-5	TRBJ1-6	CASRLSFGNSPLHF
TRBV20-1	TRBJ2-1	CSGMGLAGAISYNEQFF
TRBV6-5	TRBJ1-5	CASSPRNRWTGGNNQPQHF
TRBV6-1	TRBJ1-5	CANRMDDSSNQPRHF
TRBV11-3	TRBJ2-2	CASSTSGNTEELFF
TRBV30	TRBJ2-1	CAWGTSGRGVYNEQFF
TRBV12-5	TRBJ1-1	CASVGTGMSTEAFF
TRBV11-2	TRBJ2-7	CGSSPTSYSYEQYF
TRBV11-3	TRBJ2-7	CASSFSSTNEQYF
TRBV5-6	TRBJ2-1	CASSLWRENDNEQFF
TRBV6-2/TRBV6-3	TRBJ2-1	CASERGRAGINEQFF
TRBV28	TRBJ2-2	CVSSFGTRRELFF
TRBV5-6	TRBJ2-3	CASSHRRGPDTQYF
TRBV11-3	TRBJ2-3	CASSSGGGYTDTQYF
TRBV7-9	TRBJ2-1	CASSTPRGPYNELFF
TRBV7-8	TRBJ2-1	CASSARDRVTYNDQFF
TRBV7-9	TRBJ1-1	CASSPGGGALAFF
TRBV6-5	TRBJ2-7	CASSQQLGKQYF
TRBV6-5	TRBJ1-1	CASSYSGTNTEAFF
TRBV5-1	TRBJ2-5	CASSLSWTKETQYF
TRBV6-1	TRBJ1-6	CASSRGGTDSPLHF
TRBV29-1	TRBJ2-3	CSVENEALTQFF
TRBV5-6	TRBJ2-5	CASGGTGWETQYF